This T cell receptor (beta chain) appears in the sequencing data of a study of monozygotic twins with cystic fibrosis. Study-level points and caveats: V usage most resembled the co-twin in 13 of 16 pairs. The repertoire was suggested to be naive-dominated, clonality median about 0.01.

Here immunoSEQ multiplex PCR was the method, and the copy in TCRdb shows in-frame clones only, minus some. The sample has 30,000 or so clones; approximately 96% are singletons. Notes on this clone: Its antigen is unknown.

Input material: blood. The TCR comes from a girl aged 2-10 years with cystic fibrosis.

CDR3 nucleotides: TGTGCCAGCAGCCAGGGGGTTATCGAGCAGTTCTTC. Its translation is CASSQGVIEQFF. The V and J genes are TRBV7-9 and TRBJ2-1; 7 positions match TRBD1. CDR1 is SEHNR and CDR2 is FQNEAQ in the germline V gene (reference sequence). V gave up 5 bases and J gave up 10 bases; unmatched junction bases: 5. The CDR3 loop spans 12 amino acids. The entire variable domain, with the rest obtained from reference TRBV7-9 and TRBJ2-1, is as follows: DTGVSQNPRHKITKRGQNVTFRCDPISEHNRLYWYRQTLGQGPEFLTYFQNEAQLEKSRLLSDRFSAERPKGSFSTLEIQRTEQGDSAMYLCASSQGVIEQFFGPGTRLTVL.